This passage covers 25 T cell receptor beta chains from one sample sequenced in a study of blood T cell repertoires in COVID-19. Sequenced by immunoSEQ multiplex PCR; TCRdb stores in-frame clones only, minus some. The data contain 65,000 to 90,000 clones, 75% to 90% of them seen just once; the ten biggest clones take up approximately 5.8%. The specimen was peripheral blood. The source of these receptors is an older man with COVID-19, enrolled during active disease.

The chain links TRBV7-8 to TRBJ1-1, with TRBD1 matching over 8 bases. Germline V gives CDR1 SGHVS, CDR2 FQNEAQ. The CDR3 sequence is 17 residues long. The trim removed 2 bases at V and 0 bases at J, leaving 8 bases unmatched. CDR3: CASSLRGTGGLNTEAFF. CDR3 sequence (DNA): TGTGCCAGCAGCTTAAGAGGGACAGGAGGATTGAACACTGAAGCTTTCTTT.

The chain is built from TRBV6-6 and TRBJ1-3; D is unclear. Germline V gene data show CDR1 as MNHNY and CDR2 as SVGAGI (reference sequence). V was shortened by 4 bases and J by 4 bases, with 14 bases between the two germline ends. The CDR3 is 15 residues long. The CDR3 DNA follows: TGTGCCAGCAGTTCCCCCCTTACAAACGGAAACACCATATATTTT. This translates into CASSSPLTNGNTIYF.

This rearrangement joins TRBV6-6 to TRBJ1-2; no reliable D call. The V end lost 2 bases, the J end lost 8 bases, and 21 bases lay between the germline ends. Germline-derived CDR1 and CDR2 are MNHNY and SVGAGI (reference sequence). CDR3 length equals 16 residues. The CDR3, as DNA: TGTGCCAGCAGTTACGCCCCGGGTCTATCCACGGGGGGCTACACCTTC. Protein sequence: CASSYAPGLSTGGYTF.

The rearrangement joins TRBV6-1 to TRBJ2-3; TRBD2 aligns across 13 bases. The germline gives CDR1 MNHNS, CDR2 SASEGT. The trim removed 3 bases at V and 6 bases at J, leaving 6 bases unmatched. The CDR3 covers 16 residues. In DNA, the CDR3 is TGTGCCAGCAGTGAGAGACTAGCGGGGGGCCGGGATACGCAGTATTTT. Its translation: CASSERLAGGRDTQYF.

V gene TRBV3-1 (or the pseudogene TRBV3-2) combines with J gene TRBJ1-6; D remains unclear. From germline, CDR1 is LGHDT and CDR2 YNNKEL (reference sequence). With 1 base removed from V and 7 bases from J, the gap between germline ends came to 11 bases. The CDR3 length is 15 residues. The CDR3 DNA reads TGTGCCAGCAGCCAAGGTGGAGGGCCAAATTCACCCCTCCACTTT. This translates into CASSQGGGPNSPLHF.

The chain uses TRBV11-2 and TRBJ1-2, with TRBD1 identical over 8 bases. The trim removed 2 bases at V and 6 bases at J, leaving 14 bases unmatched. Germline assignment: CDR1 SGHAT and CDR2 FQNNGV. There are 17 residues in the CDR3. CDR3 sequence: CASSLQLGQGAIHGYTF. Written as DNA, the CDR3 is TGTGCCAGCAGCTTACAGTTGGGGCAGGGGGCGATTCATGGCTACACCTTC.

CDR3 sequence (DNA): TGTGCCAGTAGTATAAAGGGGCTCAACTATGGCTACACCTTC. This codes for CASSIKGLNYGYTF. This sequence joins TRBV19 and TRBJ1-2; TRBD1 is a possible D gene (5 bases). CDR1 and CDR2 (germline): LNHDA, SQIVND (reference sequence). The CDR3 spans 14 residues. Trimming pared 2 bases from V and 2 bases from J, leaving 9 bases between.

The chain employs TRBV5-1 and TRBJ1-1, with D maybe TRBD1 (5 bases). The ends were cut back, 2 bases at V and 1 base at J, with 6 bases in the middle. CDR1 SGHRS and CDR2 YFSETQ come from the germline V gene. The CDR3 has 13 amino acids. CDR3 residues: CASSFTGNTEAFF. The CDR3 nucleotides are TGCGCCAGCAGCTTTACAGGGAACACTGAAGCTTTCTTT. The whole variable domain, remainder taken from reference TRBV5-1 and TRBJ1-1, is KAGVTQTPRYLIKTRGQQVTLSCSPISGHRSVSWYQQTPGQGLQFLFEYFSETQRNKGNFPGRFSGRQFSNSRSEMNVSTLELGDSALYLCASSFTGNTEAFFGQGTRLTVV.

Note on this clone: Other DNA sequences within the sample encode an identical CDR3. Here the CDR3 reads CASRGLAGVNEQFF. The CDR3 DNA reads TGTGCCAGCAGGGGACTAGCGGGGGTGAATGAGCAGTTCTTC. This sequence joins TRBV2 and TRBJ2-1, with 14 bases aligning to TRBD2. The V gene's germline CDR1 is SNHLY and CDR2 FYNNEI. V dropped 6 bases and J dropped 7; count of bases not matched to a gene: 2. The CDR3 has 14 amino acids.

V usage is TRBV9 and J usage is TRBJ2-7; 9 bases match TRBD1. V shed 2 bases and J 5 bases; nucleotides not matched to a gene: 8. The CDR3 totals 15 residues. CDR1 and CDR2 from the germline V gene are SGDLS and YYNGEE. The CDR3, as DNA: TGTGCCAGCAGCGTCACCCCAAGGGACAGGGACGAGCAGTACTTC. Amino acid sequence: CASSVTPRDRDEQYF. The entire variable domain, with the rest obtained from reference TRBV9 and TRBJ2-7, is as follows: DSGVTQTPKHLITATGQRVTLRCSPRSGDLSVYWYQQSLDQGLQFLIQYYNGEERAKGNILERFSAQQFPDLHSELNLSSLELGDSALYFCASSVTPRDRDEQYFGPGTRLTVT.

The V and J genes are TRBV5-1 and TRBJ1-4, with 7 bases fitting TRBD1. The CDR3 is 15 residues long. J was trimmed by 5 bases and V by 0 bases; bases with no gene match: 4. Germline lookup yields CDR1 SGHRS and CDR2 YFSETQ. The CDR3 reads CASSLVGQWNEKLFF. The CDR3 DNA reads TGCGCCAGCAGCTTGGTGGGACAGTGGAATGAAAAACTGTTTTTT.

This sequence joins TRBV5-1 and TRBJ1-1; D unresolved. Germline values: CDR1 SGHRS, CDR2 YFSETQ. CDR3 length: 14 residues. V dropped 1 base and J dropped 1 base, with 8 bases sitting between them. CDR3 nucleotide sequence: TGCGCCAGCAGCTTGTTTCCGGGGAACACTGAAGCTTTCTTT. It specifies CASSLFPGNTEAFF.

V is TRBV5-1 and J is TRBJ1-1; D ambiguous. V was pared by 1 base and J by 2 bases, with 12 bases between. From germline, CDR1 is SGHRS and CDR2 YFSETQ. CDR3 length: 15 amino acids. CDR3 nucleotide sequence: TGCGCCAGCAGCTTGCTCGGGATCCCTAACACTGAAGCTTTCTTT. The encoded protein is CASSLLGIPNTEAFF.

V and J are TRBV5-1 and TRBJ2-3, with D possibly matching TRBD2 (6 bases). Germline V gene lookup returns CDR1 SGHRS and CDR2 YFSETQ. Trimming took off 3 bases at V and 3 bases at J, with 11 bases between the two ends. The CDR3 is 14 amino acids. The CDR3 sequence: CASSSTGGTDTQYF. As DNA, the CDR3 is TGCGCCAGCAGCTCCACCGGGGGAACAGATACGCAGTATTTT.

The chain recombines TRBV13 with TRBJ2-1, with 10 bases identical to TRBD2. V lost 5 bases and J lost 4; bases outside the gene matches: 8. There are 16 residues in the CDR3. Germline CDR1 PRHDT, CDR2 FYEKMQ (reference sequence). In DNA form, the CDR3 reads TGTGCCAGCAGCCCAAAACTAGCGGGGTCGTACAATGAGCAGTTCTTC. Encoded protein: CASSPKLAGSYNEQFF.

This CDR3 reads CASSLRAGWSTEAFF. The DNA for the CDR3 is TGTGCCAGCAGTTTACGGGCAGGGTGGAGCACTGAAGCTTTCTTT. The chain uses TRBV27 and TRBJ1-1; D is possibly TRBD1 (5 bases). CDR3 length equals 15 residues. Trimming cost V 2 bases and J 4 bases, with 14 bases left between them. From germline, CDR1 is MNHEY and CDR2 SMNVEV (reference sequence).

The rearrangement joins TRBV7-6 to TRBJ2-5, with 12 bases that match TRBD2. The germline CDR1 and CDR2 sequences are SGHVS and FNYEAQ. Losses at the gene ends were 4 bases for V and 4 bases for J; bases not matched to a gene: 4. The CDR3 extends over 15 amino acids. CDR3 coding DNA: TGTGCCAGCAGCTCACTAGCGGGGGGCACAGAGACCCAGTACTTC. Amino acid sequence: CASSSLAGGTETQYF.

This chain links TRBV3-1 (or the pseudogene TRBV3-2) with TRBJ2-5; maybe TRBD2 (6 bases). This CDR3 comprises 15 residues. The germline V gene has CDR1 LGHDT and CDR2 YNNKEL (reference sequence). V was shortened by 2 bases and J by 5 bases, with 15 bases between the two germline ends. The CDR3 region is CASSQFSRAGETQYF. DNA of the CDR3: TGTGCCAGCAGCCAATTCTCCAGGGCGGGGGAGACCCAGTACTTC.

The chain is built from TRBV5-4 and TRBJ1-1; 7 nucleotides line up with TRBD1. CDR1 SGHNT and CDR2 YYREEE come from the germline V gene (reference sequence). Trimming cost V 5 bases and J 1 base; bases outside gene matches: 5. The CDR3 runs 14 residues. The CDR3 here is CASSPGGSNTEAFF. The DNA for the CDR3 is TGTGCCAGCAGTCCAGGGGGATCGAACACTGAAGCTTTCTTT.

V and J are TRBV12-3 or TRBV12-4 and TRBJ1-4; D unresolved. V was shortened by 2 bases and J by 7 bases, with 5 bases between the two germline ends. CDR3 size: 12 residues. The chain's CDR3 is CASSLWSEKLFF. CDR3 in DNA: TGTGCCAGCAGTTTATGGAGTGAAAAACTGTTTTTT.

The chain recombines TRBV5-1 with TRBJ2-3; 7 bases map to TRBD2. The V segment lost 0 bases and the J segment 5 bases; nucleotides outside the gene matches: 6. CDR3 size: 15 residues. CDR1 is SGHRS, CDR2 YFSETQ, per germline. The CDR3 loop is CASSLEAGVEDTQYF. CDR3 in DNA: TGCGCCAGCAGCTTGGAGGCGGGGGTGGAAGATACGCAGTATTTT.

V is TRBV27 and J is TRBJ1-6; TRBD1 aligns across 8 bases. The V segment lost 5 bases and the J segment 10 bases; nucleotides outside the gene matches: 10. Germline V gene lookup returns CDR1 MNHEY and CDR2 SMNVEV (reference sequence). The CDR3 is made up of 15 amino acids. CDR3 in amino acids: CASSPRQGARSPLHF. The CDR3 DNA is TGTGCCAGCAGTCCCCGGCAGGGGGCCCGGTCACCCCTCCACTTT.

The rearrangement links TRBV2 to TRBJ2-4, with 9 bases aligning to TRBD1. The V and J ends lost 6 bases and 1 base, in that order; junction bases with no gene match: 1. CDR1 and CDR2 (germline): SNHLY, FYNNEI. The CDR3 runs 14 residues. CDR3 nucleotides: TGTGCCAGCAGCGGGACAGGGGCCAAAAACATTCAGTACTTC. Amino acid sequence: CASSGTGAKNIQYF.

The rearrangement links TRBV11-3 to TRBJ1-6; 11 nucleotides agree with TRBD1. After removal of 4 bases from V and 8 bases from J, the junction contained 4 bases not matched to a gene. Germline V gene data show CDR1 as SGHNT and CDR2 as YENEEA. CDR3 length: 15 amino acids. The CDR3 loop is CASSSRTGGDSPLHF. DNA of the CDR3: TGTGCCAGCAGCTCGCGGACAGGGGGCGATTCACCCCTCCACTTT.

The chain is built from TRBV27 and TRBJ2-1; 8 nucleotides match TRBD2. The CDR3 is 15 amino acids. Germline lookup yields CDR1 MNHEY and CDR2 SMNVEV (reference sequence). Trimming took 6 bases from V and 3 from J; bases not matched to a gene: 7. The CDR3: CASRGGTSGYNEQFF. The CDR3 nucleotides read TGTGCCAGCAGAGGCGGAACTAGCGGCTACAATGAGCAGTTCTTC.